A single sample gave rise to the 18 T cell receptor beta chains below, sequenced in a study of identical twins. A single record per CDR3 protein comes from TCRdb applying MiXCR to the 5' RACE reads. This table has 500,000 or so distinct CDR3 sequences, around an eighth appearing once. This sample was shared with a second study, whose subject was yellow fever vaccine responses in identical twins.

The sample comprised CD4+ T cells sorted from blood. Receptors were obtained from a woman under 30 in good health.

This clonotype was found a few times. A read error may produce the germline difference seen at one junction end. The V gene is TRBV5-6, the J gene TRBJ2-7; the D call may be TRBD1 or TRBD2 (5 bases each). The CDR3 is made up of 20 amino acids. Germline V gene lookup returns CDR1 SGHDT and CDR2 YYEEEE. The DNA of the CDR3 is TGTGCCAGCAGCTCCTATGGATCTCCCGGGACGAAAACCCGTCCCCGGACTTCCAACTTC. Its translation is CASSSYGSPGTKTRPRTSNF.

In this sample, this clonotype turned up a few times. The CDR3: CASSQAPTAGNTIYF. CDR3 DNA sequence: TGCGCCAGCAGCCAAGCTCCGACGGCTGGAAACACCATATATTTT. The J gene is TRBJ1-3, the V gene TRBV4-3; D ambiguous. Germline CDR1 and CDR2: LGHNA and YSLEER. Between the trimmed V and J ends, which lost 1 base and 2 bases, there was a span of 9 bases. There are 15 residues in the CDR3.

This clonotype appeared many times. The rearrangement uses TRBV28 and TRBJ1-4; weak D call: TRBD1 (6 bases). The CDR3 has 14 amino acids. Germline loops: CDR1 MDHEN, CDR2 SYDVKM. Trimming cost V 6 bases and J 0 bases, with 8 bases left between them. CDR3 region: CASRRTATNEKLFF. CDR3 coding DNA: TGTGCCAGCAGACGGACAGCAACTAATGAAAAACTGTTTTTT.

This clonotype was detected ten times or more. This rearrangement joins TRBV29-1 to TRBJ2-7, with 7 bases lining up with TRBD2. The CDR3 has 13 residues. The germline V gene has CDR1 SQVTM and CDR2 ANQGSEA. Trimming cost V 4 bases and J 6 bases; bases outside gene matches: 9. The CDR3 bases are TGCAGCGTTGTTCGCGGGAGCCGGTCCGAGCAGTACTTC. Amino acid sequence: CSVVRGSRSEQYF.

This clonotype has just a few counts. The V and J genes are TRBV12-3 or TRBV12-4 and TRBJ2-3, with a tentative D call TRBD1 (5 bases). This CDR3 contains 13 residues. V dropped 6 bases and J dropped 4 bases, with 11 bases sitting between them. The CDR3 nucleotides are TGTGCCAGCAGCCTACCCAGGGCAGATACGCAGTATTTT. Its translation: CASSLPRADTQYF.

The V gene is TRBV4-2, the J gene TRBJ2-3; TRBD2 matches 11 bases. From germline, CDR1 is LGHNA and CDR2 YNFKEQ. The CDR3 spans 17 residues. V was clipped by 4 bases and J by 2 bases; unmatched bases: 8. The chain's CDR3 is CASSLEGLAAPTDTQYF. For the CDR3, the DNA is TGTGCCAGCAGCCTGGAGGGACTAGCGGCCCCCACAGATACGCAGTATTTT.

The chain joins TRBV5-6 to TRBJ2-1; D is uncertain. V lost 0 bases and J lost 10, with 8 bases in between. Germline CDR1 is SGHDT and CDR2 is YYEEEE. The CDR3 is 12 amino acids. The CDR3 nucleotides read TGTGCCAGCAGCTTGGTAGGTAGGGAGCAGTTCTTC. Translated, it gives CASSLVGREQFF.

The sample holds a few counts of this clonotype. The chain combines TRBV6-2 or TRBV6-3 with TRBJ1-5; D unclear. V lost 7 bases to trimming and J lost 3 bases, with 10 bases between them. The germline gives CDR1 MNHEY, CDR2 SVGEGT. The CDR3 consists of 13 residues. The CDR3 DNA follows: TGTGCCAGCAACTCGGCCAACAATCAGCCCCAGCATTTT. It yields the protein CASNSANNQPQHF.

DNA for the CDR3: TGCGCCAGCGCGGGACAGGGTAATTCCGGTAGCTCCTACGAGCAGTACTTC. This sequence encodes CASAGQGNSGSSYEQYF. The rearrangement links TRBV5-1 to TRBJ2-7; 9 positions match TRBD1. Per the germline V gene, CDR1 is SGHRS and CDR2 is YFSETQ. This CDR3 has 17 residues. V lost 7 bases to trimming and J lost 0 bases; unmatched junction nucleotides: 14.

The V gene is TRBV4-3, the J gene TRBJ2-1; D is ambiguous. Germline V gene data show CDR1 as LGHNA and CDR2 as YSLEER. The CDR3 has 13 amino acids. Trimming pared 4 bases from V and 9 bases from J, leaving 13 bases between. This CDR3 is CASSLGRIGEQFF. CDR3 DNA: TGCGCCAGCAGCCTCGGTAGGATCGGTGAGCAGTTCTTC.

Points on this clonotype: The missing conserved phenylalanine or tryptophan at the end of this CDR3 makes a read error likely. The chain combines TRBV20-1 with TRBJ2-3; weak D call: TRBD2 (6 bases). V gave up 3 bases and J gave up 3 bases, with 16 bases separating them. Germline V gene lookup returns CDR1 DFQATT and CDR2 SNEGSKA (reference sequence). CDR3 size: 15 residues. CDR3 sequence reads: CSASQGTGVTDTQYY. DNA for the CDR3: TGCAGTGCTAGCCAAGGGACGGGGGTGACAGATACGCAGTATTAT.

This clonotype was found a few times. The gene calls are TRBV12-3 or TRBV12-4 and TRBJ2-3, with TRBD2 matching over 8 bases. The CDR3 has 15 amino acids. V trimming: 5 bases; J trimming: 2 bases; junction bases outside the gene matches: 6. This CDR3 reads CASSPLAGYTDTQYF. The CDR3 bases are TGTGCCAGCAGTCCCTTAGCGGGGTACACAGATACGCAGTATTTT.

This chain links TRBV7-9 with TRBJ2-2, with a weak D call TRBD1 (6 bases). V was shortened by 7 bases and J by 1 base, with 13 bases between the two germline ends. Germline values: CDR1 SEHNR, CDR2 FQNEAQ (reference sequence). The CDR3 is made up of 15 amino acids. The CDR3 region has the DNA TGTGCCAGCAATCTGGGGGCTTGGAACACCGGGGAGCTGTTTTTT. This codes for CASNLGAWNTGELFF.

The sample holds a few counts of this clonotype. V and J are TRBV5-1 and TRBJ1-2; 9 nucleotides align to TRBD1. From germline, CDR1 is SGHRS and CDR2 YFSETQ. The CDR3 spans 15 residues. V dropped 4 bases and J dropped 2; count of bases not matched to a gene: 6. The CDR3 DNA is TGCGCCAGCAGCATGGGACAGGGCTACAACTATGGCTACACCTTC. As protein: CASSMGQGYNYGYTF.

CDR3 bases: TGCGCCAGCAGCCACCTCAGAGAGTCCTACAATGAGCAGTTCTTC. This encodes CASSHLRESYNEQFF. The chain is built from TRBV4-3 and TRBJ2-1; D is uncertain. The CDR3 covers 15 residues. CDR1 is LGHNA, CDR2 YSLEER, per germline. The V end was cut by 3 bases, the J end by 1 base, with 10 bases between.

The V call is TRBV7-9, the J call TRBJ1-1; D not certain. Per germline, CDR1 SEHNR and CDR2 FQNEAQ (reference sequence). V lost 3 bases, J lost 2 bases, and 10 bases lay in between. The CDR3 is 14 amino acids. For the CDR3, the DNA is TGTGCCAGCAGCTTGGGCAGGACCAACACTGAAGCTTTCTTT. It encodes CASSLGRTNTEAFF.

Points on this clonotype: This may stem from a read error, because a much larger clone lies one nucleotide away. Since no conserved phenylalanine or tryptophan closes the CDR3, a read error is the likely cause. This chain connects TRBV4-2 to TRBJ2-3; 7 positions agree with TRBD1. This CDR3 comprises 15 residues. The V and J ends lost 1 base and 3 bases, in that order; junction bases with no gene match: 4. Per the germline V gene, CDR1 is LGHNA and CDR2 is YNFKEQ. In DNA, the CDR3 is TGTGCCAGCAGCCAAGGAACAGGGGATACAGATACGCAGTATTAT. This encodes CASSQGTGDTDTQYY.

CDR3 bases: TGCGCCAGCAGCTTGGATTCGGGGGGAAATTCACCCCTCCACTTT. Translation gives CASSLDSGGNSPLHF. The chain employs TRBV5-1 and TRBJ1-6; D possibly corresponds to TRBD1 (5 bases). The germline V and J ends were trimmed by 0 bases and 7 bases, with 11 bases remaining between them. Germline-derived CDR1 and CDR2 are SGHRS and YFSETQ. The CDR3 is 15 residues long.